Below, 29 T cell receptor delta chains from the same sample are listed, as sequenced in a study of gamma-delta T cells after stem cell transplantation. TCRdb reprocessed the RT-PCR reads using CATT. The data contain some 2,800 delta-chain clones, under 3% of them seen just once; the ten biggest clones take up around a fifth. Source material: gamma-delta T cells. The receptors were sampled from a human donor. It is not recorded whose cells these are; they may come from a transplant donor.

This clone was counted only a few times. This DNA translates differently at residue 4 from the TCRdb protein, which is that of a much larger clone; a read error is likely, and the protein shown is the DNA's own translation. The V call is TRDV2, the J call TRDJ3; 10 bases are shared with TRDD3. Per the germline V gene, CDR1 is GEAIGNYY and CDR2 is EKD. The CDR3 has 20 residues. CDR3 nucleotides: TGTGCCTGTGGCACCGTACTGGGGGATTCAGGAGCAAATTTCGGCCGACAGATGTTTTTC. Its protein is CACGTVLGDSGANFGRQMFF.

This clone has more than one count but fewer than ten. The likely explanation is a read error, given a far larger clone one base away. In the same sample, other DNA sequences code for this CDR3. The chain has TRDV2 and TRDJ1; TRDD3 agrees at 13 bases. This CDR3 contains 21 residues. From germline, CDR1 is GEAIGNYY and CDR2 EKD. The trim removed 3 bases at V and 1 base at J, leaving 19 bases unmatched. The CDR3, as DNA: TGTGCCTGTGACCCCCTCAGAAGCTTTACTGGGGGATACGCTTCCACCGATAAACTCATCTTT. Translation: CACDPLRSFTGGYASTDKLIF.

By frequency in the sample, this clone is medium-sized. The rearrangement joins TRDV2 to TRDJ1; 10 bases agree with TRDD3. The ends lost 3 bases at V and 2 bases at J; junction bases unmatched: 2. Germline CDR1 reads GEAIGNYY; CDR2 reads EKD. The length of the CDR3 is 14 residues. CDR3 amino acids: CACDRLGDTDKLIF. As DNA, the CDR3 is TGTGCCTGTGACCGACTGGGGGATACCGATAAACTCATCTTT.

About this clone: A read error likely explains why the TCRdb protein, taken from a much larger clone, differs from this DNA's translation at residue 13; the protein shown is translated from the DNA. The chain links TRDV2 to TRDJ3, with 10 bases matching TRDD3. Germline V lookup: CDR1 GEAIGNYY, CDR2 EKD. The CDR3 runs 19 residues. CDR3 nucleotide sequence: TGTGCCTGTGACACCGTGGGGGATACACTCTCCTGGCACACCCGACAGATGTTTTTC. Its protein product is CACDTVGDTLSWHTRQMFF.

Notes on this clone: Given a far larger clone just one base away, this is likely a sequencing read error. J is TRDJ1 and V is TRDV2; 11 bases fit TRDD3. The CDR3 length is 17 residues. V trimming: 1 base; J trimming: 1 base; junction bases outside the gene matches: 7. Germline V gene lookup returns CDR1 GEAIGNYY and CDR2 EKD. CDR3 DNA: TGTGCCTGTGACACGTTGTTGGGGGATACGTGCACCGATAAACTCATCTTT. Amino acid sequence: CACDTLLGDTCTDKLIF.

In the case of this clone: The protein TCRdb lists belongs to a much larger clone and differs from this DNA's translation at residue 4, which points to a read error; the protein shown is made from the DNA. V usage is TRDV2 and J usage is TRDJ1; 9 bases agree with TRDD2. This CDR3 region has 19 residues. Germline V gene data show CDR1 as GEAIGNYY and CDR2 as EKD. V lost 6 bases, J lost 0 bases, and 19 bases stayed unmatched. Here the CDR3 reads CACHSLPTELGSNTDKLIF. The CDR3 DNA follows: TGTGCCTGTCACTCCCTTCCTACTGAACTGGGGTCCAACACCGATAAACTCATCTTT.

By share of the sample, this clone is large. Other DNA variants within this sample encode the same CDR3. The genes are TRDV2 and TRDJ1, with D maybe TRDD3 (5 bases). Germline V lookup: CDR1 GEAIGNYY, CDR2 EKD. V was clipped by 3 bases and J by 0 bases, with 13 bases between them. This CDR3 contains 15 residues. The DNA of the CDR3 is TGTGCCTGTGACGCGCTACTGGCCCACACCGATAAACTCATCTTT. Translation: CACDALLAHTDKLIF.

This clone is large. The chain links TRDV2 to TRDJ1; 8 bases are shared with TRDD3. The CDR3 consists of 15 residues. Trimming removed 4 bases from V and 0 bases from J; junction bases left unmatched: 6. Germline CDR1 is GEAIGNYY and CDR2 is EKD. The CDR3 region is CACDTVLGDTDKLIF. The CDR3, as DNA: TGTGCCTGTGATACCGTACTGGGGGACACCGATAAACTCATCTTT.

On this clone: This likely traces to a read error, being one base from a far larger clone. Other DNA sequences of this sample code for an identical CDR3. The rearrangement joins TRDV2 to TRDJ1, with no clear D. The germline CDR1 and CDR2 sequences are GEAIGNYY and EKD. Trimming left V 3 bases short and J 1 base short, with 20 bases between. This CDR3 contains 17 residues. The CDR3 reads CACDPLRTGGITDKLIF. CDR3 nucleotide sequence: TGTGCCTGTGACCCGCTACGGACGGGAGGAATCACCGATAAACTCATCTTT.

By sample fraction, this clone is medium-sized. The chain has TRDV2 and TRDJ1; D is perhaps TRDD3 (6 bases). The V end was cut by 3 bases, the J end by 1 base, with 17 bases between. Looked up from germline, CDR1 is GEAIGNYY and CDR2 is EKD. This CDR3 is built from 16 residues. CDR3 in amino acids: CACDVWGGDVTDKLIF. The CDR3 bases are TGTGCCTGTGACGTTTGGGGAGGGGATGTCACCGATAAACTCATCTTT.

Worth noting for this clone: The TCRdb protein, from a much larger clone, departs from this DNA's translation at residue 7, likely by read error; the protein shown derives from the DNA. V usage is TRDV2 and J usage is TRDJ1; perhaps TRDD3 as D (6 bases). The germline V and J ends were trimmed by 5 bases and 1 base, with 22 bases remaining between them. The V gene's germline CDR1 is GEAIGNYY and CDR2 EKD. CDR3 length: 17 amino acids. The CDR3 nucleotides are TGTGCCTGTGTATCCCTGGAGGATTGGGGGTCCACCGATAAACTCATCTTT. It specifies CACVSLEDWGSTDKLIF.

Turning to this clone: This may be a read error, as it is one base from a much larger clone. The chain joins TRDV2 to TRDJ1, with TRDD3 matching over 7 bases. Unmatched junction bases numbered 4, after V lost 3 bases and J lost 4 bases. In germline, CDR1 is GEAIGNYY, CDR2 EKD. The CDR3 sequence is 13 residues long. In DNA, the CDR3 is TGTGCCTGTGACGGGGCTGGGGGCGATAAACTCATCTTT. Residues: CACDGAGGDKLIF.

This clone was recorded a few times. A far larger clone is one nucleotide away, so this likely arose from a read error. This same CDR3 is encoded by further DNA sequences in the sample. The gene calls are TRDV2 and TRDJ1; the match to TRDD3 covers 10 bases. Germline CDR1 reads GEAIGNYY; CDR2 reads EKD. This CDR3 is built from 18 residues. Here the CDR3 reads CACDTLHRTGGSTDKLIF. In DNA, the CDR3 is TGTGCCTGTGACACCCTCCACCGTACTGGGGGATCCACCGACAAACTCATCTTT.

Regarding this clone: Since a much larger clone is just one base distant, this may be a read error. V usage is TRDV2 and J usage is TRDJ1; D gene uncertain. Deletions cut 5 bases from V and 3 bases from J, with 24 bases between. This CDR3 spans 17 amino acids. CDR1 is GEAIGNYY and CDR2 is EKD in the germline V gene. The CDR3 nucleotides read TGTGCCTGTGTATGGATGGGTGTAAGCTCAGGCGCCGATAAACTCATCTTT. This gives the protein CACVWMGVSSGADKLIF.

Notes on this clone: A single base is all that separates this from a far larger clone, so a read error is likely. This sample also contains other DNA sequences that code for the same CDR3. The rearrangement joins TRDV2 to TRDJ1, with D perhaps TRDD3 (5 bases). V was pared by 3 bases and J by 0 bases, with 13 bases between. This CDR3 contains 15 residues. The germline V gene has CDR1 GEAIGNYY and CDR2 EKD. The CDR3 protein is CACDSLGEYTDKLIF. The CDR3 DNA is TGTGCCTGTGACTCGTTAGGGGAGTACACCGATAAACTCATCTTT.

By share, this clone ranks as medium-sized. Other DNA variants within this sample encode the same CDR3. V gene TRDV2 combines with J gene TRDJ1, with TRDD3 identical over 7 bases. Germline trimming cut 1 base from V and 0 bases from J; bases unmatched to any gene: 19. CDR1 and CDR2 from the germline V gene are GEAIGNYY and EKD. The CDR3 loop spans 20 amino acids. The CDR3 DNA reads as TGTGCCTGTGACACGCTTGGGGTGGGGGAAGGAGGTGTGTACACCGATAAACTCATCTTT. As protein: CACDTLGVGEGGVYTDKLIF.

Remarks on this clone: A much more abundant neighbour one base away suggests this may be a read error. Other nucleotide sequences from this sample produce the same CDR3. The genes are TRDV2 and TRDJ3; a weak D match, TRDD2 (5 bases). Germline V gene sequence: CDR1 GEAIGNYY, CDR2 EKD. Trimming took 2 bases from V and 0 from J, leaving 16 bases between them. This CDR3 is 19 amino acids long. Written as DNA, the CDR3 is TGTGCCTGTGACAGGGTTCCTCCCGGGAGCTCCTGGGACACCCGACAGATGTTTTTC. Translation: CACDRVPPGSSWDTRQMFF.

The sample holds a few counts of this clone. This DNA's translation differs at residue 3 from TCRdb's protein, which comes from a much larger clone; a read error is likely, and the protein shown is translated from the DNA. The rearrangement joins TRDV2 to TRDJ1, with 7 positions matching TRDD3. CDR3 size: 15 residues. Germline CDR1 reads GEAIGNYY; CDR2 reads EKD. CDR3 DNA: TGTGCCCGTGACCCGACTGGGGCCTACAGGGGTAAACTCATCTTT. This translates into CARDPTGAYRGKLIF.

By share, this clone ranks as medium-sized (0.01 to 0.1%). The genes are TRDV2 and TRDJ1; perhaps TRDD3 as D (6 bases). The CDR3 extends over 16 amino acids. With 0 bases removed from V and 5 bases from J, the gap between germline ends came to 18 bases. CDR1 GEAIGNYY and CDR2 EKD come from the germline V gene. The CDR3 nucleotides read TGTGCCTGTGACACCCTGGGGACGGCCGAGACTGATAAACTCATCTTT. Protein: CACDTLGTAETDKLIF.

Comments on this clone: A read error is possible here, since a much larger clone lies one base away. CDR3 DNA: TGTGCCCGTGACGCTGCTGGGGGGAACCCTCCCCGAGGACTCATCTTT. Translated: CARDAAGGNPPRGLIF. The J gene is TRDJ1, the V gene TRDV2, with 7 bases matching TRDD3. Germline lookup yields CDR1 GEAIGNYY and CDR2 EKD. The CDR3 is 16 amino acids.

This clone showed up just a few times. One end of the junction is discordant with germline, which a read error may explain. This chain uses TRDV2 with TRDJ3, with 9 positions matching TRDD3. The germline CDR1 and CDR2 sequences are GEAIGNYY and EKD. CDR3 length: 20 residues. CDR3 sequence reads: CACDLALGDASSCDTRPMFF. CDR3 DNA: TGTGCCTGTGACTTGGCACTGGGGGACGCGAGCTCCTGTGACACCCGACCGATGTTTTTC.

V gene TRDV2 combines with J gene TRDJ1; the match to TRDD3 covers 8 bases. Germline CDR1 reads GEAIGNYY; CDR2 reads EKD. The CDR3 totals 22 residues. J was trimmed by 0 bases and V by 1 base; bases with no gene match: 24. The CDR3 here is CACDTILPSKSTGGLDTDKLIF. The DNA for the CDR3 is TGTGCCTGTGACACGATTCTTCCATCTAAGTCTACTGGGGGCCTAGACACCGATAAACTCATCTTT.

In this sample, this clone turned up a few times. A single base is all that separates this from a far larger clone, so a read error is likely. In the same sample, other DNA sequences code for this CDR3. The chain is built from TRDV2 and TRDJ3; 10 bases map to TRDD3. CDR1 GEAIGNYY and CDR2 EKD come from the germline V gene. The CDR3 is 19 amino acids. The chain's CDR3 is CACDTVGDTLSWDTRQMFF. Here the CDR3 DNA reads TGTGCCTGCGACACCGTGGGGGATACACTCTCCTGGGACACCCGACAGATGTTTTTC.

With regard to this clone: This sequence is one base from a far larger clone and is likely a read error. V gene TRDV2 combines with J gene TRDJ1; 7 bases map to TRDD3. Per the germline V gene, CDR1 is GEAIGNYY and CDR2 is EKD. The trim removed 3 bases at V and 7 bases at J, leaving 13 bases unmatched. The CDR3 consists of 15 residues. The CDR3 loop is CACDPTGAYMGKLIF. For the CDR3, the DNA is TGTGCCTGTGACCCGACTGGGGCCTACATGGGTAAACTCATCTTT.

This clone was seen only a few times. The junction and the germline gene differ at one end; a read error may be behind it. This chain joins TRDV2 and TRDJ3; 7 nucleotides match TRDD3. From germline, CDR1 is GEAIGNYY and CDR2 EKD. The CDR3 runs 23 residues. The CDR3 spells CACDIVLTGVYPVGSWATRQMFF. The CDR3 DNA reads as TGTGCCTGTGACATCGTGTTGACTGGGGTATACCCTGTTGGCTCCTGGGCCACCCGACAGATGTTTTTC.

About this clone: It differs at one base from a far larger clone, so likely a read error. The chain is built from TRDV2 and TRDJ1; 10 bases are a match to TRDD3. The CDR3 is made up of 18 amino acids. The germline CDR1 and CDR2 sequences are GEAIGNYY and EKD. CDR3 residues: CACGTLHRTGGSTDKLIF. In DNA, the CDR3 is TGTGCCTGTGGCACCCTCCACCGTACTGGGGGATCCACCGATAAACTCATCTTT.

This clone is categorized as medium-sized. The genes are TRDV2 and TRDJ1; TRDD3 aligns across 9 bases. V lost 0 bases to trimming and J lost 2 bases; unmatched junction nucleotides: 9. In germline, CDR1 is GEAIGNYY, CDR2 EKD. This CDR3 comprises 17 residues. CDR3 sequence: CACDTLMGDKSTDKLIF. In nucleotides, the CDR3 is TGTGCCTGTGACACCCTAATGGGGGATAAATCTACCGATAAACTCATCTTT.

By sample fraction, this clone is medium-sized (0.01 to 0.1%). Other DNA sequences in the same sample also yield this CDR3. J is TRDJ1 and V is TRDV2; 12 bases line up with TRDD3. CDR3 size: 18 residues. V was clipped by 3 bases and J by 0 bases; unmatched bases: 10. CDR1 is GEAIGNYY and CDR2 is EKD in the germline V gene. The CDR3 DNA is TGTGCCTGTGACCAACTACTGGGGGATACCGGGTACACCGATAAACTCATCTTT. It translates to CACDQLLGDTGYTDKLIF.

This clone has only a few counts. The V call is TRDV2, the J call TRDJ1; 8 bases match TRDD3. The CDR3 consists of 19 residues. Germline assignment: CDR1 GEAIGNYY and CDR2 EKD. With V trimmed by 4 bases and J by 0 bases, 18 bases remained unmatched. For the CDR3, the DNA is TGTGCCTGTGATTTACTGGGGGGTACAAACCTATCCTACACCGATAAACTCATCTTT. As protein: CACDLLGGTNLSYTDKLIF.